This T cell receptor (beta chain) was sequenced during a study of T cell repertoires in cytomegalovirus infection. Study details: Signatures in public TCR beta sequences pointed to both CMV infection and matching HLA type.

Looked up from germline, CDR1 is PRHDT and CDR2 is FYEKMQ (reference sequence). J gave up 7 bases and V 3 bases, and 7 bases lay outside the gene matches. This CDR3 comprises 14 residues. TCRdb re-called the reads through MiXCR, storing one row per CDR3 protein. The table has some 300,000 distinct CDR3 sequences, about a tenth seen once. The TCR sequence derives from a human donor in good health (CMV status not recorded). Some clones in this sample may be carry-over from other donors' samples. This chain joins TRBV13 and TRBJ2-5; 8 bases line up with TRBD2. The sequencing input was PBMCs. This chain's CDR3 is CASSLPSGRGTQYF. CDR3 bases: TGTGCCAGCAGCTTGCCTAGCGGGCGTGGGACCCAGTACTTC.